This TCR beta chain was identified in a study of blood T cell repertoires in COVID-19. Study at large: From T cells, B-cell-depleted T cells, or PBMCs came the material, which was cDNA or gDNA.

Germline V CDR1 and CDR2: SGHNT, YYREEE (reference sequence). The junction had 6 bases not matched to a gene; V was cut back by 0 bases and J by 5 bases. The CDR3 extends over 16 amino acids. The protocol was immunoSEQ multiplex PCR, while the TCRdb copy is restricted to in-frame clones and leaves out a portion. The sample has more than 50,000 clones; more than 75% are singletons. This sequence was found in a human donor in a cohort sampled during active COVID-19. The genes are TRBV5-4 and TRBJ2-1; 9 positions match TRBD1. Sequenced material: peripheral blood. CDR3 region: CASSLALGTGHNEQFF. As DNA, the CDR3 is TGTGCCAGCAGCTTGGCCCTAGGGACAGGGCACAATGAGCAGTTCTTC.